Below, one TCR beta chain is given with its context. Antigen specificity is unknown. This CDR3 has 17 residues. Germline CDR1 and CDR2: LNHDA and SQIVND (reference sequence). Trimming stripped 1 base from V and 0 bases from J, with 15 bases between. Clones were read by immunoSEQ multiplex PCR, and TCRdb kept only the in-frame ones, dropping some. The sample carries 100,000 to 150,000 clones, about 90% recorded once. This record comes from a study of T cell responses to AZD1222 COVID-19 vaccine. Study findings and constraints: Clonal diversity was possibly underestimated, and the donors were mostly white British, with more females.

The TCR was taken from an adult in good health. V gene TRBV19 combines with J gene TRBJ1-1; D gene ambiguous. The sequencing here drew on peripheral blood, taken on day 0 of AZD1222 vaccination. The CDR3 spells CASSIGRVGGLNTEAFF. The CDR3, as DNA: TGTGCCAGTAGTATAGGGAGGGTAGGAGGACTGAACACTGAAGCTTTCTTT.